Listed below are T cell receptor beta chains from one sample, sequenced in a study of EBV T-cell therapy then PD-1 blockade in nasopharyngeal carcinoma. Profiled with immunoSEQ multiplex PCR; TCRdb holds only in-frame clones, not every one. The sample lists 20,000 to 25,000 clones, around 84% occurring once. No cognate antigen is known for these TCRs. Sequenced here: CD8+ T cells from blood, sampled at roughly day 250 from a patient whose treatment included autologous EBV-specific T cells and nivolumab. These receptors all stem from a man in his forties or fifties with nasopharyngeal carcinoma. Both conserved end residues are part of each CDR3. Fields, in order: J gene, D gene, V gene, CDR3 DNA, CDR3 protein. The D gene is left open where the match is weak.

TRBJ2-7 | . | TRBV10-3 | TGTGCCATCAGTGTCGATCTAGGTTACGAGCAGTACTTC | CAISVDLGYEQYF
TRBJ1-1 | . | TRBV3-1/TRBV3-2 | TGTGCCAGCAGCCAAGATGGGGAGGGGGACACTGAAGCTTTCTTT | CASSQDGEGDTEAFF
TRBJ1-1 | . | TRBV30 | TGTGCCTGGAGTGAGGTTGTGAACACTGAAGCTTTCTTT | CAWSEVVNTEAFF
TRBJ1-2 | . | TRBV3-1/TRBV3-2 | TGTGCCAGCAGCAATACAGACAGAAACTATGGCTACACCTTC | CASSNTDRNYGYTF
TRBJ1-1 | . | TRBV4-1 | TGCGCCAGCAGCCAAGGGGTGGGCAGGGGGAACACTGAAGCTTTCTTT | CASSQGVGRGNTEAFF
TRBJ2-7 | . | TRBV7-8 | TGTGCCAGCAGCTTAGTTTTTTGGGACCTCCGGGGCGAGCAGTACTTC | CASSLVFWDLRGEQYF
TRBJ2-6 | TRBD1 | TRBV28 | TGTGCCAGCGACAGGGGGTACTCTGGGGCCAACGTCCTGACTTTC | CASDRGYSGANVLTF
TRBJ1-4 | . | TRBV28 | TGTGCCAGCAGTCTGGTGTTCCCAACTAATGAAAAACTGTTTTTT | CASSLVFPTNEKLFF
TRBJ1-2 | . | TRBV5-6 | TGTGCCAGCAGCTTTGGGGGCCCTTCCTATGGCTACACCTTC | CASSFGGPSYGYTF
TRBJ2-7 | . | TRBV2 | TGTGCCAGCAGGGGGGGCCTTGACGAGCAGTACTTC | CASRGGLDEQYF